This T cell receptor beta chain was sequenced for a study of T cells after yellow fever vaccination. Universal primer sites and UMIs were introduced during 5'RACE template-switching synthesis of TCR cDNA. TCRdb redid the calling of the 5' RACE reads with MiXCR, one entry per CDR3 protein. The data hold approximately 96,000 distinct CDR3 sequences, with more than 7.5% observed a single time. Whole-study results and caveats: Detected again after the booster were most primary-vaccination clones, at 95% to 98% CD4 and about 90% CD8. CD4 and CD8 compartments shared a small share of clonotypes, likely from convergent recombination. Abundant clonotypes from the bulk population could get into FACS-sorted repertoires as contaminants.

Germline lookup yields CDR1 MNHNY and CDR2 SVGAGI (reference sequence). The CDR3 contains 12 residues. The trim removed 11 bases at V and 5 bases at J, leaving 4 bases unmatched. The chain employs TRBV6-6 and TRBJ1-5, with 9 bases that match TRBD1. The clonotype was recovered from a man aged 18-30 years who received the YFV17D yellow fever vaccine. The sequencing used CD8+ T cells not binding an NS4B(214-222) dextramer, sorted from PBMCs, collected less than 16 days after the first yellow fever vaccination. The CDR3 nucleotides read TGTGCCGCGGGACAGGGAGATCAGCCCCAGCATTTT. This translates into CAAGQGDQPQHF.